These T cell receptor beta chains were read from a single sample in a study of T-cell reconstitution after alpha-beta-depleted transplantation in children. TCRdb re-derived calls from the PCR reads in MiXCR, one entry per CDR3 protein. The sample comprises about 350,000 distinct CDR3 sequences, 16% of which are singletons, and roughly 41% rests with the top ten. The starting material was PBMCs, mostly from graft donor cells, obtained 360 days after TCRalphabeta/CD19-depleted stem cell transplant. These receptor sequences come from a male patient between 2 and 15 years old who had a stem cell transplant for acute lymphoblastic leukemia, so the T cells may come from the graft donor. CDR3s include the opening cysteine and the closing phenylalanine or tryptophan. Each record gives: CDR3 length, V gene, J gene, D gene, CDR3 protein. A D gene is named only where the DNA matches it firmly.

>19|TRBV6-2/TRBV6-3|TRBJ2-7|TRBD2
CASSYSPLETSGFVYEQYF
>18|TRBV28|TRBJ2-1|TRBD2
CASRGPHMAGGLYNEQFF
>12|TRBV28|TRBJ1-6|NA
CATTEPDSPLHF
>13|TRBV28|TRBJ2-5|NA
CASRRAGVETQYF
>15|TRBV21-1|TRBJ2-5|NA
CASSTKHLFSETQYF
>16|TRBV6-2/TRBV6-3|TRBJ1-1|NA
CASSYLGQNMNTEAFF
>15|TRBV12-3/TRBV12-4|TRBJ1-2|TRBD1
CASSSYSGGQYGYTF
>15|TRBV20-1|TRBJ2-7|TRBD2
CSARDFGTSGYEQYF
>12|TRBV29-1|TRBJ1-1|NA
CSVEDRTAGAFF
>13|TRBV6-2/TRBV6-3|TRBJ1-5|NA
CASSYSRQQPQHF
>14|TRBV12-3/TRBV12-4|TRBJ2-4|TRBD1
CARRQGWGKNIQYF
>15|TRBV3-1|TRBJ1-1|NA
CASSASSAGDTEAFF
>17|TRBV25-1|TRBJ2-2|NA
CASSEYIGKGNTGELFF
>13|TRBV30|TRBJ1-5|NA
CAWSDGGNQPQHF
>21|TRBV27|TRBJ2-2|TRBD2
CASSKFRGGLAGGSNTGELFF
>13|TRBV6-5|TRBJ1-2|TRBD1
CASSYRGHYGYTF
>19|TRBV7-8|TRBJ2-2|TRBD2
CASSLTSGRARWNTGELFF
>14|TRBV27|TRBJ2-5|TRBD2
CASRAAGGEETQYF
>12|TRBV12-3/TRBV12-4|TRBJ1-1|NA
CASSSAGREAFF
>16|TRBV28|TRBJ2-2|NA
CASSLGDSVPTGELFF
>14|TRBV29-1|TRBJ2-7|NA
CSVEKPDGSYEQYF
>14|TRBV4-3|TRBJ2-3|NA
CASSQLTSTDTQYF
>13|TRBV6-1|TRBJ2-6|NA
CASSGRGVNVLTF
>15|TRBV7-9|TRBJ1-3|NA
CASTLAGVAGNTIYF
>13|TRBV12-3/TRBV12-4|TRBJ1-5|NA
CASSFPGRQPQHF
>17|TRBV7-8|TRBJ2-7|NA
CASSLEYGRAWTYEQYF
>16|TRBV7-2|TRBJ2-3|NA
CASSLELGLFTDTQYF
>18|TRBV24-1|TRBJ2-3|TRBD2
CATSDGTSGVLVADTQYF
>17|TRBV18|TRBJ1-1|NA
CASSPRDRRWMNTEAFF
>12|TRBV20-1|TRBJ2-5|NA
CSAGTLQETQYF
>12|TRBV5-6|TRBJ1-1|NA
CASSFSDYEAFF
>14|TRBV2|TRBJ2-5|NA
CASSGGARQETQYF
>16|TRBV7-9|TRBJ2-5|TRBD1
CASSLRQGMYQETQYF
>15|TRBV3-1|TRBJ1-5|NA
CASSQDRSEGQPQHF
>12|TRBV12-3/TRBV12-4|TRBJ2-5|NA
CASSLARVTQYF
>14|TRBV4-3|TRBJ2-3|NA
CASSSGTAGDTQYF
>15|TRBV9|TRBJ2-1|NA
CASSAASPSYNEQFF
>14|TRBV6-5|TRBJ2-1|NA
CASSYSSRSNEQFF
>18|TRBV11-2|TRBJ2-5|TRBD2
CASSARSSGRRSLETQYF
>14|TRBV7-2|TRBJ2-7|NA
CASSLQAFSYEQYF
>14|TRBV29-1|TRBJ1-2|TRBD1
CSSSGGQGAYGYTF
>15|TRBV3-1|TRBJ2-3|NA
CASSQASFRTDTQYF
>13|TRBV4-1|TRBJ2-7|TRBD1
CASRPRTGVEQYF
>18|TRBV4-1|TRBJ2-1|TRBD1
CASSQTPSGTGLKNEQFF
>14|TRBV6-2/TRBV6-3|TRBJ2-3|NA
CASSPDLITDTQYF
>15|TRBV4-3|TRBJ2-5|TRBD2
CASSQDFGGQETQYF
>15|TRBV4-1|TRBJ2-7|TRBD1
CASSQHGTGGNEQYF
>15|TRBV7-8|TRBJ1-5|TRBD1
CASSLRTGNNQPQHF
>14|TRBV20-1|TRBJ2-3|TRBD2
CSAKLTSVTDTQYF
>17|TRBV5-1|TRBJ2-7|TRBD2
CASSLVLAGSSSYEQYF
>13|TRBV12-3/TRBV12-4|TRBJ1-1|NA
CASRISRGTEAFF
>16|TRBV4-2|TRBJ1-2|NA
CASSQDHQGPIYGYTF
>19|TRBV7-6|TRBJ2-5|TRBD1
CASSLDTTWDRGLEETQYF